A selection of T cell receptor beta chains follows, all from one sample in a study of human T cells and chemical hapten exposure. TCRdb passed the RACE reads through MiXCR, listing each CDR3 protein once. The sample has some 110,000 distinct CDR3 sequences, roughly 10% seen once; the top ten hold over 2%. The source material was whole blood, sampled in connection with sensitization to the hapten diphenylcyclopropenone (DPC). The receptors were gathered from a woman aged 50 to 60 with alopecia areata. Some clones in this sample may be carry-over from other donors' samples. Both conserved end residues are trimmed from each CDR3. Clone size is given for some rows only: seen once, a few or many times, or a class if the clone is expanded.

v_gene | abundance | CDR3aa
TRBV7-6 | NA | ASSSRQGHNSPLH
TRBV28 | many | ASILYQEEFSPDLYEQY
TRBV6-6 | NA | ASTIGALPNTGELF
TRBV12-3/TRBV12-4 | few | ASSLASRVNYGYT
TRBV5-1 | few | ASSLGLAISYEQY
TRBV4-2 | many | ASSRPTGTDPYEQY
TRBV3-1 | many | ASSQPGQGVTEAF
TRBV28 | few | ASSSGTGGASDTQY
TRBV12-3/TRBV12-4 | many | ASNGGTGANVLT
TRBV4-1 | few | ASSQDHGPTEAF
TRBV20-1 | few | SAREEQGAQPQH
TRBV12-5 | few | ASGLTMGRHTEAF
TRBV14 | few | ASSQVGTEAF
TRBV29-1 | NA | SVDPTGENTEAF
TRBV29-1 | NA | SGRTGNTEAF
TRBV18 | NA | ASSPVGYT
TRBV25-1 | NA | ASSYRDQPQH
TRBV6-5 | NA | ASSPDGNSYNEQF
TRBV4-1 | few | ASSQGLASNQPQH
TRBV2 | NA | ASTSGGGSGANVLT
TRBV7-2 | NA | ASSLTPSGRAFNEQF
TRBV7-2 | few | ASSLGEPPNEQF
TRBV3-1 | once | ASSQEDSTDTQY
TRBV18 | few | ASSPLSGIQETQY
TRBV5-1 | many | ASSERPGYEQY
TRBV10-3 | few | AISEGYVNTEAF
TRBV6-6 | NA | ASIRGLVRTTDTQY
TRBV7-9 | NA | ASSLVGGLAYNSPLH
TRBV7-2 | many | ASSLGTGANHNEQF
TRBV4-1 | few | ASSQEGRDEKLF
TRBV12-3/TRBV12-4 | few | AIEATSGRGYTGELF
TRBV12-3/TRBV12-4 | NA | ASSLAGTPSGQF
TRBV27 | few | ASSLRSGTGSDTQY
TRBV5-6 | many | ASSPGLAGNEQF
TRBV7-2 | NA | ASSLVGLGDQPQH
TRBV7-2 | NA | ASSRRARETQY
TRBV28 | medium-sized | ASLDISSYEQY
TRBV3-1 | NA | ASSLNVGGSGNTIY
TRBV12-3/TRBV12-4 | NA | ASSLKAGGEKTQY
TRBV5-1 | NA | ASSPSGSSTDTQY
TRBV10-2 | NA | ASVGASGSLDTQY
TRBV29-1 | few | SFRTGPYEQY